One and the same sample provided the 9 T cell receptor beta chains below, sequenced in a study of CD8 T cells in Susac syndrome. The authors reverse transcribed roughly 0.5 to 1 ug RNA with random hexamers. TCRdb fed the immunoSEQ multiplex PCR reads into MiXCR, producing one record per CDR3 protein. This sample has a few hundred thousand distinct CDR3 sequences, with about 85% found just once. Sequenced: CD8+ T cells from PBMCs. The receptors derive from a human donor with multiple sclerosis.

This rearrangement joins TRBV14 to TRBJ2-3; no definite D call. From germline, CDR1 is SGHDN and CDR2 FVKESK. The V end was cut by 3 bases, the J end by 0 bases, with 16 bases between. The CDR3 covers 17 residues. The CDR3 DNA reads TGTGCCAGCAGCCAGCTACTAAACGGTGCTAGCACAGATACGCAGTATTTT. Translating gives CASSQLLNGASTDTQYF.

This chain links TRBV19 with TRBJ1-5; 8 bases align to TRBD1. Trimming cost V 7 bases and J 2 bases; bases outside gene matches: 4. This CDR3 has 14 residues. Germline lookup yields CDR1 LNHDA and CDR2 SQIVND (reference sequence). The CDR3 nucleotides are TGTGCCAGTAATCAGGGACAGGGCAATCAGCCCCAGCATTTT. Translation gives CASNQGQGNQPQHF.

The chain employs TRBV28 and TRBJ2-7, with TRBD1 matching 9 bases. This CDR3 contains 15 residues. Looked up from germline, CDR1 is MDHEN and CDR2 is SYDVKM. V gave up 3 bases and J gave up 3 bases; unmatched junction bases: 6. CDR3 loop: CASSFLTGGYYEQYF. In DNA form, the CDR3 reads TGTGCCAGCAGTTTCTTGACAGGGGGATACTACGAGCAGTACTTC.

The chain joins TRBV27 to TRBJ2-2; 8 bases fit TRBD1. The CDR3 is made up of 15 amino acids. CDR1 is MNHEY, CDR2 SMNVEV, per germline (reference sequence). Trimming at V came to 5 bases and at J to 6 bases, leaving 8 bases not matched to a gene. The chain's CDR3 is CASSLGQGGSGELFF. The DNA of the CDR3 is TGTGCCAGCAGTCTAGGACAGGGAGGATCCGGGGAGCTGTTTTTT.

The chain joins TRBV7-9 to TRBJ2-3; 7 bases agree with TRBD2. The CDR3 spans 16 residues. V was pared by 5 bases and J by 0 bases, with 8 bases of the junction left unmatched. Germline V gene sequence: CDR1 SEHNR, CDR2 FQNEAQ (reference sequence). CDR3 sequence reads: CASSPPRRGSTDTQYF. The DNA for the CDR3 is TGTGCCAGCAGCCCCCCCAGGCGGGGGAGCACAGATACGCAGTATTTT.

The chain joins TRBV7-9 to TRBJ1-4; maybe TRBD1 (5 bases). Looked up from germline, CDR1 is SEHNR and CDR2 is FQNEAQ (reference sequence). V was clipped by 7 bases and J by 4 bases, with 13 bases between them. The CDR3 loop spans 14 amino acids. The CDR3 sequence: CASTPPGGNEKLFF. For the CDR3, the DNA is TGTGCCAGCACCCCCCCGGGGGGTAATGAAAAACTGTTTTTT.

Remarks on this clonotype: At one end the junction does not follow the germline gene, possibly because of a read error. The chain recombines TRBV13 with TRBJ2-7; D might be TRBD2 (6 bases). CDR1 is PRHDT and CDR2 is FYEKMQ in the germline V gene (reference sequence). This CDR3 has 14 amino acids. CDR3 sequence (DNA): TGTGCCAGCAGTTATACCAGGGACTCCAACGAGCAGTACTTC. It specifies CASSYTRDSNEQYF.

J is TRBJ2-4 and V is TRBV11-2; TRBD1 is a possible D gene (6 bases). Germline V gene data show CDR1 as SGHAT and CDR2 as FQNNGV. Trimming took 2 bases from V and 5 from J, leaving 19 bases between them. The CDR3 is 17 residues long. The DNA of the CDR3 is TGTGCCAGCAGCTTATTTCTGCAGGGGAGTTGGCAAAACATTCAGTACTTC. Its protein product is CASSLFLQGSWQNIQYF.

This chain links TRBV27 with TRBJ1-1; TRBD1 might be the D (6 bases). Trimming pared 3 bases from V and 5 bases from J, leaving 13 bases between. Germline lookup yields CDR1 MNHEY and CDR2 SMNVEV (reference sequence). This CDR3 is 14 amino acids long. Here the CDR3 DNA reads TGTGCCAGCAGTTTTGGGACATCGGCGACTGAAGCTTTCTTT. It specifies CASSFGTSATEAFF.